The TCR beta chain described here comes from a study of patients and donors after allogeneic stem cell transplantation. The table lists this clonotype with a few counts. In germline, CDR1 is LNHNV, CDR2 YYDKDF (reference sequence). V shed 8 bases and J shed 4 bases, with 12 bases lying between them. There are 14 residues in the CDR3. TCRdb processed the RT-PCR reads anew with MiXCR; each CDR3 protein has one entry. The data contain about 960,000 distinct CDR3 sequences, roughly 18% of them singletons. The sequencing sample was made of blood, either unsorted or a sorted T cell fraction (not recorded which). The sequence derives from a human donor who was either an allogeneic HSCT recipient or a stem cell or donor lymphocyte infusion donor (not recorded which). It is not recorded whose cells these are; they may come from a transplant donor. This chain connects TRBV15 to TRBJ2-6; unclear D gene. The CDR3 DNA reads TGTGCCACCCGGTTTCTTGGAGGGGCCAACGTCCTGACTTTC. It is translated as CATRFLGGANVLTF.